A single sample gave rise to the 17 T cell receptor beta chains below, sequenced in a study of T cells after yellow fever vaccination. Using its own MiXCR run on the 5' RACE reads, TCRdb lists one record per CDR3 protein. The top ten clones hold 3% to 4% of a sample with some 260,000 distinct CDR3 sequences, roughly 5.6% of them seen once. The sample consisted of CD4+ T cells sorted from PBMCs, taken on the day of the yellow fever booster vaccination. The receptors derive from a man between 18 and 35 years old who received the YFV17D yellow fever vaccine.

This clonotype occurred many times. The chain recombines TRBV7-2 with TRBJ2-1; D may be TRBD1 (5 bases). Per the germline V gene, CDR1 is SGHTA and CDR2 is FQGNSA. The length of the CDR3 is 15 residues. Trimming pared 5 bases from V and 0 bases from J, leaving 11 bases between. CDR3 region: CASSPGHASYNEQFF. In DNA form, the CDR3 reads TGTGCCAGCAGCCCTGGACATGCCTCCTACAATGAGCAGTTCTTC. The full variable domain, its missing parts supplied by reference TRBV7-2 and TRBJ2-1, is GAGVSQSPSNKVTEKGKDVELRCDPISGHTALYWYRQSLGQGLEFLIYFQGNSAPDKSGLPSDRFSAERTGGSVSTLTIQRTQQEDSAVYLCASSPGHASYNEQFFGPGTRLTVL.

The rearrangement links TRBV2 to TRBJ2-3; 9 nucleotides match TRBD2. CDR3 length: 14 residues. Trimming removed 5 bases from V and 4 bases from J; junction bases left unmatched: 4. The germline V gene has CDR1 SNHLY and CDR2 FYNNEI. The CDR3 here is CASSNERGADTQYF. As DNA, the CDR3 is TGTGCCAGCAGTAACGAGCGGGGGGCAGATACGCAGTATTTT.

The V gene is TRBV2, the J gene TRBJ2-7, with 10 bases that match TRBD1. The germline gives CDR1 SNHLY, CDR2 FYNNEI. This CDR3 has 15 residues. The J segment lost 2 bases and the V segment lost 5 bases, leaving 6 bases of the junction unmatched. The CDR3 protein is CASSFPGQGPYEQYF. The CDR3 DNA is TGTGCCAGCAGTTTTCCGGGACAGGGGCCCTACGAGCAGTACTTC.

This clonotype was found a few times. This chain uses TRBV12-3 or TRBV12-4 with TRBJ1-1, with 9 positions matching TRBD1. With V trimmed by 6 bases and J by 4 bases, 9 bases remained unmatched. This CDR3 region has 15 residues. The CDR3 here is CASRPTGGRVTEAFF. Written as DNA, the CDR3 is TGTGCCAGCAGGCCCACAGGGGGCAGGGTCACTGAAGCTTTCTTT.

This clonotype was seen many times. The chain couples TRBV7-2 to TRBJ2-7, with a weak D call TRBD1 (6 bases). V lost 5 bases and J lost 1, with 18 bases in between. In germline, CDR1 is SGHTA, CDR2 FQGNSA. The CDR3 is 16 amino acids. The CDR3 is CASSRSGTRDSYEQYF. CDR3 DNA sequence: TGTGCCAGCAGCCGATCCGGGACAAGAGATTCCTACGAGCAGTACTTC.

The chain uses TRBV12-3 or TRBV12-4 and TRBJ2-3; 10 nucleotides match TRBD2. V was pared by 4 bases and J by 4 bases, with 17 bases of the junction left unmatched. The CDR3 has 19 residues. The DNA for the CDR3 is TGTGCCAGCAGTTCCCCCGCCGGTCAACCAGCGGGGGGGCCAGATACGCAGTATTTT. Its protein is CASSSPAGQPAGGPDTQYF.

The V and J genes are TRBV20-1 and TRBJ2-4; a possible D gene is TRBD2 (6 bases). Trimming took off 4 bases at V and 0 bases at J, with 16 bases between the two ends. Germline V gives CDR1 DFQATT, CDR2 SNEGSKA (reference sequence). The CDR3 consists of 16 residues. As DNA, the CDR3 is TGCAGTGCTACTCCCCGGGGGATGATAGCCAAAAACATTCAGTACTTC. Amino acids: CSATPRGMIAKNIQYF.

The chain is built from TRBV4-1 and TRBJ2-2; tentatively, D is TRBD1 or TRBD2 (6 bases each). V was clipped by 4 bases and J by 5 bases, with 26 bases between them. Germline V gene data show CDR1 as MGHRA and CDR2 as YSYEKL. The CDR3 consists of 19 residues. The CDR3 loop is CASSRRYTNREEGTGELFF. The CDR3 bases are TGCGCCAGCAGCCGCCGATACACGAACAGGGAGGAGGGAACCGGGGAGCTGTTTTTT.

This clonotype was seen at least ten times. One end of the junction varies from germline; a read error may be responsible. The genes are TRBV18 and TRBJ2-3, with TRBD2 matching 8 bases. The CDR3 is made up of 12 amino acids. Germline lookup yields CDR1 KGHSH and CDR2 LQKENI. CDR3 residues: CASSPGLDPQYF. CDR3 nucleotides: TGTGCCAGCTCACCGGGACTAGATCCGCAGTATTTT.

This clonotype was observed a handful of times. The chain links TRBV20-1 to TRBJ2-7, with 10 bases matching TRBD1. V shed 5 bases, J shed 6 bases, and the junction held 7 bases outside the gene matches. The CDR3 is 13 amino acids. Germline values: CDR1 DFQATT, CDR2 SNEGSKA (reference sequence). CDR3 DNA: TGCAGTGCTTGGACAGGGGGTCTGGCCGAGCAGTACTTC. It translates to CSAWTGGLAEQYF.

This clonotype was picked up many times. This chain uses TRBV29-1 with TRBJ2-7; D is perhaps TRBD2 (5 bases). CDR1 is SQVTM, CDR2 ANQGSEA, per germline. V dropped 7 bases and J dropped 2 bases, with 15 bases sitting between them. This CDR3 comprises 13 residues. The CDR3, as DNA: TGCAGCGCTAGCAAGTCTCCGCCCTACGAGCAGTACTTC. Translated: CSASKSPPYEQYF.

The rearrangement links TRBV10-2 to TRBJ2-1; maybe TRBD2 (6 bases). CDR1 is WSHSY, CDR2 SAAADI, per germline. Trimming shortened V by 3 bases and J by 9 bases, and 18 bases separated the two germline ends. CDR3 size: 15 residues. CDR3 nucleotides: TGCGCCAGCAGTGATACGGGCGGGGATCTGCGTGAGCAGTTCTTC. Amino acid sequence: CASSDTGGDLREQFF.

In its sample, this clonotype was seen a few times. The chain uses TRBV7-2 and TRBJ1-2, with 7 positions matching TRBD1. The CDR3 loop spans 13 amino acids. V gave up 5 bases and J gave up 8 bases; unmatched junction bases: 8. Germline assignment: CDR1 SGHTA and CDR2 FQGNSA. The CDR3, as DNA: TGTGCCAGCAGCGCAGACAGGGCACGCGGCTACACCTTC. It is translated as CASSADRARGYTF.

This clonotype was observed a handful of times. CDR3 in amino acids: CASRPGRTNYGYTF. The CDR3 DNA follows: TGTGCCAGCAGACCCGGAAGGACTAACTATGGCTACACCTTC. The genes are TRBV6-6 and TRBJ1-2; the D is unclear. Trimming left V 6 bases short and J 0 bases short, with 11 bases between. The length of the CDR3 is 14 residues. Germline lookup yields CDR1 MNHNY and CDR2 SVGAGI (reference sequence).

In its sample, this clonotype was seen a few times. The J gene is TRBJ2-1, the V gene TRBV6-2 or TRBV6-3, with D possibly TRBD2 on 6 matching bases. This CDR3 contains 14 residues. V dropped 8 bases and J dropped 6 bases, with 17 bases sitting between them. Germline loops: CDR1 MNHEY, CDR2 SVGEGT. The CDR3, as DNA: TGTGCCAGCCTTGCGGGGCTTCGGGTCAATGAGCAGTTCTTC. This encodes CASLAGLRVNEQFF.

Only a few counts were recorded for this clonotype. The chain uses TRBV19 and TRBJ1-4; D perhaps matches TRBD1 (5 bases). Trimming removed 9 bases at V and 8 bases at J, with 19 bases between. This CDR3 has 14 residues. Per germline, CDR1 LNHDA and CDR2 SQIVND (reference sequence). The CDR3 sequence is CASHEAGWGEKLFF. The CDR3 nucleotides read TGTGCCAGCCACGAGGCAGGGTGGGGAGAAAAACTGTTTTTT.

The genes are TRBV19 and TRBJ1-5; no firm D call. Trimming removed 5 bases from V and 6 bases from J, with 14 bases in between. The CDR3 has 14 residues. Per germline, CDR1 LNHDA and CDR2 SQIVND (reference sequence). The CDR3 sequence: CASSSTSRAQPQHF. CDR3 nucleotides: TGTGCCAGTAGTTCGACTAGTCGGGCTCAGCCCCAGCATTTT.